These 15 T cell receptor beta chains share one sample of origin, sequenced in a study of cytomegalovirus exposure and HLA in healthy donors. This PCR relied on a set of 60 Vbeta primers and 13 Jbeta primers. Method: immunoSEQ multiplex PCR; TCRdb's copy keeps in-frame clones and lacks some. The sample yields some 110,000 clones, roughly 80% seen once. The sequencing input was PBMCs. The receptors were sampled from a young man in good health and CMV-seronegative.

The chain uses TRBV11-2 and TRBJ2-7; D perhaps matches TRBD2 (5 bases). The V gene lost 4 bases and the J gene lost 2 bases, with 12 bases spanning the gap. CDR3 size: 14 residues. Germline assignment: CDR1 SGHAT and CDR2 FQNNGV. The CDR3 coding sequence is TGTGCCAGCAGCTCTCTGAGGGTTCCCTACGAGCAGTACTTC. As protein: CASSSLRVPYEQYF. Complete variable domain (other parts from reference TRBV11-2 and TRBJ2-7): EAGVAQSPRYKIIEKRQSVAFWCNPISGHATLYWYQQILGQGPKLLIQFQNNGVVDDSQLPKDRFSAERLKGVDSTLKIQPAKLEDSAVYLCASSSLRVPYEQYFGPGTRLTVT.

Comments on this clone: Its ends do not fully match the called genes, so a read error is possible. The CDR3 loop is CASSETGSRGTKNSQYF. The CDR3 DNA is TGTGCCAGCAGCGAAACAGGGAGTAGGGGAACCAAAAACAGTCAGTACTTC. The rearrangement joins TRBV5-6 to TRBJ2-4, with D tentatively TRBD1 (6 bases). Germline-derived CDR1 and CDR2 are SGHDT and YYEEEE. The CDR3 is 17 amino acids. Supplemented by reference TRBV5-6 and TRBJ2-4, the full variable domain reads DAGVTQSPTHLIKTRGQQVTLRCSPKSGHDTVSWYQQALGQGPQFIFQYYEEEERQRGNFPDRFSGHQFPNYSSELNVNALLLGDSALYLCASSETGSRGTKNSQYFGAGTRLSVL.

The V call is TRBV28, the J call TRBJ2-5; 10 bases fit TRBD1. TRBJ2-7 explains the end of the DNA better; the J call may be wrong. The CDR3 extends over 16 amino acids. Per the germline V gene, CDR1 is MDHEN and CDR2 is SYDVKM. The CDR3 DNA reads TGTGCCAGCAGCCCACAGGGACAGGGGAGGCCCTACGAGCAGTACTTC. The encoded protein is CASSPQGQGRPYEQYF.

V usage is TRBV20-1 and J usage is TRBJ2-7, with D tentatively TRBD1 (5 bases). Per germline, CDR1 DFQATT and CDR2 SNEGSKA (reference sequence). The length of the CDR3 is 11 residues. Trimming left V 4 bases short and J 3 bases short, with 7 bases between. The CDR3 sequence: CSATGNYEQYF. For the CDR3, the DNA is TGCAGTGCTACAGGGAACTACGAGCAGTACTTC.

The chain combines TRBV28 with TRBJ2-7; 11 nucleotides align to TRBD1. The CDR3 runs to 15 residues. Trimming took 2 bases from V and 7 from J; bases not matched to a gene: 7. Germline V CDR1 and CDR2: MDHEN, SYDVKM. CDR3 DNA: TGTGCCAGCAGTTTAAGGACAGGGGGCGCGGGGGAGCAGTACTTC. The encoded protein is CASSLRTGGAGEQYF.

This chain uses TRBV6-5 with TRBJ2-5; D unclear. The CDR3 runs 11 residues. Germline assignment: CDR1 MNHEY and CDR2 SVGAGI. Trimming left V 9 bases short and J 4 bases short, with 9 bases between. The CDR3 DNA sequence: TGTGCCAGTCTGCTCGGAGAGACCCAGTACTTC. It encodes CASLLGETQYF.

The CDR3 bases are TGTGCCAGCAGCTTAGCGGGCTGGGGACAGATGAACACTGAAGCTTTCTTT. It encodes CASSLAGWGQMNTEAFF. This sequence joins TRBV7-9 and TRBJ1-1, with 7 nucleotides matching TRBD1. CDR3 length: 17 residues. The V segment lost 0 bases and the J segment 0 bases; nucleotides outside the gene matches: 7. Germline V gene data show CDR1 as SEHNR and CDR2 as FQNEAQ (reference sequence).

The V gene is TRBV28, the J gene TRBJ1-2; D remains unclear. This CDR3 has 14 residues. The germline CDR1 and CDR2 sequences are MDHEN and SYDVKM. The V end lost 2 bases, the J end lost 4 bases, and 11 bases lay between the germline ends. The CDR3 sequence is CASSLLATGYGYTF. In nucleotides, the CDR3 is TGTGCCAGCAGTTTACTCGCCACTGGCTATGGCTACACCTTC.

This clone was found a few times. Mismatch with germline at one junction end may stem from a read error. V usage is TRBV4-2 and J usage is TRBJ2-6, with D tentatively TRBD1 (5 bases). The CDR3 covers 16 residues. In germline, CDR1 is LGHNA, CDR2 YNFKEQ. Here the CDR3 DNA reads TGTGCCAGCAGCGCCCAACACGACTCTGGGGCCAACGGCCTGACTTTC. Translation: CASSAQHDSGANGLTF.

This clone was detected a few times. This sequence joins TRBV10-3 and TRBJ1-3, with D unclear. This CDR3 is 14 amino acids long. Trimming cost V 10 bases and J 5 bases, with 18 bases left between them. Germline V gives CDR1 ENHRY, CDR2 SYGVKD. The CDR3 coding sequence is TGTGCCACCCAATCATTCGGTCCTCGAAACACCATATATTTT. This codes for CATQSFGPRNTIYF.

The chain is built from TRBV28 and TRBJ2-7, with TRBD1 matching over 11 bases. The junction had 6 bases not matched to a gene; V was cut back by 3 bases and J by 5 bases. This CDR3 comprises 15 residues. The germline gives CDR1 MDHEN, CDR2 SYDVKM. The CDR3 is CASSFNGTGGHEQYF. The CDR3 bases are TGTGCCAGCAGTTTTAATGGGACAGGGGGGCACGAGCAGTACTTC. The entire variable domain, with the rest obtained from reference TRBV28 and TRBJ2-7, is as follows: DVKVTQSSRYLVKRTGEKVFLECVQDMDHENMFWYRQDPGLGLRLIYFSYDVKMKEKGDIPEGYSVSREKKERFSLILESASTNQTSMYLCASSFNGTGGHEQYFGPGTRLTVT.

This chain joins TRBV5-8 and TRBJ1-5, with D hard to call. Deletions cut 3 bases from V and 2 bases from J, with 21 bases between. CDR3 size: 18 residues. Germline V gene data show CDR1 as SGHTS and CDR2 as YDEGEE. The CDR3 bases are TGTGCCAGCAGCTCGACCCCCGGTGAGGGCAAGGGCAATCAGCCCCAGCATTTT. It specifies CASSSTPGEGKGNQPQHF.

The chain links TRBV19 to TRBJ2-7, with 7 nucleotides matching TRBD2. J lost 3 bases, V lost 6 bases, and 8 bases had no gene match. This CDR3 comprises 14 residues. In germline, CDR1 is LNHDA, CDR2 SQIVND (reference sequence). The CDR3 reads CASRIRGDGYEQYF. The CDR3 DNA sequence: TGTGCCAGTAGGATCCGGGGGGACGGCTACGAGCAGTACTTC.

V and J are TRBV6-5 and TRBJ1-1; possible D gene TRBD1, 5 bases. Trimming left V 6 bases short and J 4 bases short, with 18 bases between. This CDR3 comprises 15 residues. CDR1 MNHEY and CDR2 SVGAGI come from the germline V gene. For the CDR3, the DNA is TGTGCCAGCAGGATTCCGGGGGTTAGGAGCACTGAAGCTTTCTTT. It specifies CASRIPGVRSTEAFF.

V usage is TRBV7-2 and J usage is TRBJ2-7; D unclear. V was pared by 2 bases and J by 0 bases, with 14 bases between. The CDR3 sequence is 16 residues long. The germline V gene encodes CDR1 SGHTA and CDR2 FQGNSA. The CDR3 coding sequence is TGTGCCAGCAGCTTACAAAGCCCGAGGAGCTCCTACGAGCAGTACTTC. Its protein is CASSLQSPRSSYEQYF. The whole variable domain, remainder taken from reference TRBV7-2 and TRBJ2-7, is GAGVSQSPSNKVTEKGKDVELRCDPISGHTALYWYRQSLGQGLEFLIYFQGNSAPDKSGLPSDRFSAERTGGSVSTLTIQRTQQEDSAVYLCASSLQSPRSSYEQYFGPGTRLTVT.